This TCR beta chain was documented in a study of OX40 agonist ivuxolimab in advanced cancers. Findings of the study overall: Both CD4+ and CD8+ T cell populations in blood had undergone clonal expansion by week 6 at 0.1 to 3.0 mg/kg.

CDR3 length: 15 amino acids. Germline V gene sequence: CDR1 LNHDA, CDR2 SQIVND (reference sequence). The germline V and J ends were trimmed by 2 bases and 3 bases, with 11 bases remaining between them. The method was immunoSEQ multiplex PCR; TCRdb's version includes in-frame clones alone and lacks a portion of them. The sample has about 63,000 clones, roughly nine tenths seen once. This clone showed up just once. Its antigen is unknown. The chain uses TRBV19 and TRBJ2-1, with D possibly matching TRBD2 (6 bases). The material sequenced was CD4+ or CD8+ T cells sorted from blood, taken in a trial of the OX40 agonist ivuxolimab. The clonotype was recovered from an adult with an advanced solid tumor such as melanoma, head and neck, liver or kidney cancer. As DNA, the CDR3 is TGTGCCAGTAGTATAACGGGACTGAACTACAATGAGCAGTTCTTC. It specifies CASSITGLNYNEQFF.